This T cell receptor beta chain was identified in a study of Ad26.COV2.S vaccination and SARS-CoV-2 variants. Overall study context: The authors gave Ad26.COV2.S intramuscularly, either once or twice 56 days apart. Notes on the study in general: Assessments of TCR breadth and depth may have underestimated the total T cell responses.

This table comes from immunoSEQ multiplex PCR, and its TCRdb copy is limited to in-frame clones, with some not included. This sample yields 300,000 to 400,000 clones, of which around 89% are seen a single time; about 4.6% belongs to the top ten. Germline trimming cut 1 base from V and 6 bases from J; bases unmatched to any gene: 2. CDR3 size: 15 residues. From germline, CDR1 is LGHNA and CDR2 YSLEER. Stated treatment: around 19 received Ad26.COV2.S at low or high dose, single or two shots; roughly five received placebo; per-sample allocation not given. The investigators took samples on day 63 after the first vaccine or placebo injection. Wuhan-strain spike was delivered by a replication-incompetent Ad26 vector. Note on this clone: Its matching antigen is unknown. Within the sample, other DNA sequences also encode this same CDR3.

This receptor was taken from a person aged 18-65 years who received the Ad26.COV2.S COVID-19 vaccine or a placebo. The chain carries TRBV4-3 and TRBJ1-6; 8 bases align to TRBD1. Sequencing was performed on peripheral blood, taken in a trial of Ad26.COV2.S vaccine versus placebo. Written as DNA, the CDR3 is TGCGCCAGCAGCCAAGGAACAGGGGGTAATTCACCCCTCCACTTT. Protein product: CASSQGTGGNSPLHF.